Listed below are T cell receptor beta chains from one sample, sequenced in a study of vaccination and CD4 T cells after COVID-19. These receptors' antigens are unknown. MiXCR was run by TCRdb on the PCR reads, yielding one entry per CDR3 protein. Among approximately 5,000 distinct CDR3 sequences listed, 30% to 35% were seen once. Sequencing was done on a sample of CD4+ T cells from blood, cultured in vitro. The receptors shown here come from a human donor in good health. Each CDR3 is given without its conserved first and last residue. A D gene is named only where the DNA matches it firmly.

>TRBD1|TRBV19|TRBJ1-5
ASSPGVGGPGGQPQH
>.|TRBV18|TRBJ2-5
ASSGGGAGKIQETQY
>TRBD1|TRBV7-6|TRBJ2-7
ASSLDRGLSYEQY
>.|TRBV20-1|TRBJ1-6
SARVPPRTGLNSPLH
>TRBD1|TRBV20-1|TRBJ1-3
SATTGGSSGNTIY
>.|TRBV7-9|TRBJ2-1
ASRENRDEQF
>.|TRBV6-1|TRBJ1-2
ASLGASGGYT
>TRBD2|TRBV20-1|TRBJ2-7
SARPTSASYEQY
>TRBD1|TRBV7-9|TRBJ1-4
ASGRQGNEKLF
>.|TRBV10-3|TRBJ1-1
AISEEWAQSNTEAF
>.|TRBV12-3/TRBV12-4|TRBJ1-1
ASSKTVGEAF
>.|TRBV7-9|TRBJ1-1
ASSLKPGTEAF
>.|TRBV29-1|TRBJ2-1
SVESLGPNEQF
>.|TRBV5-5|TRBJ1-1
ASSPPWENTEAF
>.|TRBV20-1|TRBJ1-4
SATGNYEKLF
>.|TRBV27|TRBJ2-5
ASGDFGETQY
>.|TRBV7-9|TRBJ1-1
AGVLRGAEAF
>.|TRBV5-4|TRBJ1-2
ASSLERGDLNGYT
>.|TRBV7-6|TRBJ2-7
ASSLGPNYEQY
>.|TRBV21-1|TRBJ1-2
ASSKAIYGYT
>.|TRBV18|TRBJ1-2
ASSPEGGGYT
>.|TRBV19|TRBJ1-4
ASKVREKLF
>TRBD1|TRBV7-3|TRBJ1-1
ASSLTGMRGRDTEAF
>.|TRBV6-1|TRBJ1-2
ASRLKDGDNYGYT
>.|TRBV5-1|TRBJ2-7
ASSAGQTVYEQY
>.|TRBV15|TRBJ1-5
ATSGPWQPQH
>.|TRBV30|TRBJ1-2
ACQTLVRYGYT
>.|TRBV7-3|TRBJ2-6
ASKTGSGANVLT
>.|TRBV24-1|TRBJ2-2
ATSGDTSTGELF
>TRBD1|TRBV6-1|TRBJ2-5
ASKGSGGIETQY
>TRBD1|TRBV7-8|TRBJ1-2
ASSLSQGQRT
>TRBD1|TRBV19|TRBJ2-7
ASSISSGGTSYEQY
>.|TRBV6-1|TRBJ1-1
ASSPGQTQEAF
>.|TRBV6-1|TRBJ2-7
ASSPRGPYEQY
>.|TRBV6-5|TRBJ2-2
ASSYWGGNTGELF
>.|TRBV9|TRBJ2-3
ASSVAGVRTDTQY
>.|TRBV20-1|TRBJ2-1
SARKNPVRGRYNEQF
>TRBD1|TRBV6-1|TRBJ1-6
ASIPQGDSPLH
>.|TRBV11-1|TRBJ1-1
ASSLELTSTEAF
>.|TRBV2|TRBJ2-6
ATRSDSGANVLT
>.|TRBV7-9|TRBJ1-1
ASSGDRPRVNTEAF
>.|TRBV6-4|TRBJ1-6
ASSPGLSESPLH
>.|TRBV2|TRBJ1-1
ASSEAEGSRTF
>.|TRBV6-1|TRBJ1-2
ASRREGIHYGYT
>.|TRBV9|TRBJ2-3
ASSVGLGIIGTQY
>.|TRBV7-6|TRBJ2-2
ASSLRPERNTGELF
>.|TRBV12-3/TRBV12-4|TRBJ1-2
ASTYGVRGYT
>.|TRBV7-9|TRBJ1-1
ASSLIDRRRTEAF
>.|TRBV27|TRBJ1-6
ASSLSGLGNSPLH
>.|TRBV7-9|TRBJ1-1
TSSLVSSNTEAF